This record covers a single T cell receptor (beta chain). The data are from a study of blood T cell repertoires in COVID-19. Study in general: T cells, B-cell-depleted T cells, or PBMCs provided the cDNA or gDNA that served as material.

Two negative PCRs, clearance, or symptom resolution had been documented for recovered Cohort 3 donors. The table came from immunoSEQ multiplex PCR; TCRdb's copy has only in-frame clones and leaves some out. The data show fewer than 350,000 clones, about nine tenths seen once. CDR3 length equals 15 residues. CDR1 is SGDLS and CDR2 is YYNGEE in the germline V gene. V shed 4 bases, J shed 5 bases, and the junction held 6 bases outside the gene matches. The chain recombines TRBV9 with TRBJ2-2; 9 bases fit TRBD1. The sequence was collected from a man aged 55-75 years who had recovered from COVID-19. What was sequenced was PBMCs or T cells enriched from blood (not recorded which). The CDR3 is CASSPGQGRTGELFF. The CDR3 nucleotides are TGTGCCAGCAGCCCGGGACAGGGAAGGACCGGGGAGCTGTTTTTT. Variable domain in full (rest from reference TRBV9 and TRBJ2-2): DSGVTQTPKHLITATGQRVTLRCSPRSGDLSVYWYQQSLDQGLQFLIQYYNGEERAKGNILERFSAQQFPDLHSELNLSSLELGDSALYFCASSPGQGRTGELFFGEGSRLTVL.